Below are 4 T cell receptor beta chains sequenced from a single sample in a study of neurological immune-mediated disorders. MiXCR, run by TCRdb on the 5' RACE reads, gives a single entry per CDR3 protein. The sample has 45,000 to 70,000 distinct CDR3 sequences, more than 4% seen once. Sequencing input: PBMCs. The receptors shown here come from a man aged 45 to 65 with multiple sclerosis.

This clonotype was recorded at least ten times. The J gene is TRBJ2-2, the V gene TRBV5-1; D might be TRBD2 (6 bases). CDR1 and CDR2 (germline): SGHRS, YFSETQ. V gave up 5 bases and J gave up 0 bases, with 11 bases separating them. The CDR3 contains 15 residues. CDR3 residues: CASSGGVSNTGELFF. The CDR3 DNA follows: TGCGCCAGCAGTGGCGGGGTATCGAACACCGGGGAGCTGTTTTTT.

This clonotype has ten or more counts. This chain connects TRBV3-1 to TRBJ1-2; a weak D match, TRBD1 (5 bases). The V gene lost 4 bases and the J gene lost 4 bases, with 13 bases spanning the gap. This CDR3 is 14 amino acids long. Germline values: CDR1 LGHDT, CDR2 YNNKEL (reference sequence). Here the CDR3 reads CASSPQGSGYGYTF. The CDR3 DNA follows: TGTGCCAGCAGCCCCCAGGGTTCCGGCTATGGCTACACCTTC.

This clonotype showed up many times. The chain joins TRBV20-1 to TRBJ2-1, with 11 bases aligning to TRBD1. The CDR3 contains 22 residues. Germline CDR1 DFQATT, CDR2 SNEGSKA (reference sequence). Germline trimming cut 3 bases from V and 1 base from J; bases unmatched to any gene: 23. The DNA of the CDR3 is TGCAGTGCTAGCGGGGACAGGGGGTCCGTCGCTCTTTGGAGCGGGTCCTACAATGAGCAGTTCTTC. This translates into CSASGDRGSVALWSGSYNEQFF.

Ten or more counts support this clonotype. J is TRBJ1-5 and V is TRBV12-3 or TRBV12-4; the match to TRBD1 covers 9 bases. Unmatched junction bases numbered 9, after V lost 4 bases and J lost 2 bases. This CDR3 has 17 residues. For the CDR3, the DNA is TGTGCCAGCAGTTCCCAAACAGGGGGCAGGGGCAATCAGCCCCAGCATTTT. It is translated as CASSSQTGGRGNQPQHF.